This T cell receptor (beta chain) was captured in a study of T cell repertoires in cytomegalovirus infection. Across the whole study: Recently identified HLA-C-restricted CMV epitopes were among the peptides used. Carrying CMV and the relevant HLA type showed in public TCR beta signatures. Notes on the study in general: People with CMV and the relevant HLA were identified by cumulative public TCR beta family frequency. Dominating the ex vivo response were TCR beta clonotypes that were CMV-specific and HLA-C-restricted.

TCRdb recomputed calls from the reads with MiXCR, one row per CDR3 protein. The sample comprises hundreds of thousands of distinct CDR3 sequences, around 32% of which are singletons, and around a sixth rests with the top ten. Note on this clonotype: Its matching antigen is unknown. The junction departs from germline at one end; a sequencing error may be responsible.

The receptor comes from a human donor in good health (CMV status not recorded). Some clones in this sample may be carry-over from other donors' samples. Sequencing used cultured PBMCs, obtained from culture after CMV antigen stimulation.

The CDR3 sequence is CASSEYVKPWEVGELCF. The CDR3 coding sequence is TGTGCCAGCAGTGAATATGTAAAACCCTGGGAGGTCGGGGAGCTGTGTTTT. The chain combines TRBV25-1 with TRBJ2-2, with D tentatively TRBD2 (6 bases). Germline loops: CDR1 MGHDK, CDR2 SYGVNS. This CDR3 comprises 17 residues.